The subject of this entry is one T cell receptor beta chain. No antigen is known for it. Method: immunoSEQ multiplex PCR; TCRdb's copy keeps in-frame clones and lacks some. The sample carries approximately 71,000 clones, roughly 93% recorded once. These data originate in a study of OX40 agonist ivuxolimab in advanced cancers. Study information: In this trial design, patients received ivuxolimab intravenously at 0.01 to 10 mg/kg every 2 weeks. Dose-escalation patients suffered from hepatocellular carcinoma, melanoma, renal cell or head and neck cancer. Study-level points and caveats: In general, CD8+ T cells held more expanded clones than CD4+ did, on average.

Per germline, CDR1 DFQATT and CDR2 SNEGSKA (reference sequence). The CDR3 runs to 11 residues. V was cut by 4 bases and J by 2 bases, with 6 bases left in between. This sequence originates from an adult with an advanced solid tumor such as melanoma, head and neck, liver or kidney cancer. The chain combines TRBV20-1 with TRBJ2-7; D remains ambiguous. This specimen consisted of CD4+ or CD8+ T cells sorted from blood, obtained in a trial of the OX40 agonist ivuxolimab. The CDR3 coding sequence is TGCAGTGCTACCAGTACCTACGAGCAGTACTTC. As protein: CSATSTYEQYF.